At least ten counts were recorded for the clone carrying this T cell receptor (beta chain). Its matching antigen is unknown. This sample is drawn from a study of T cells after yellow fever vaccination. The overall study: In the case of low-cell-number fractions, SMART-Seq v4 Ultra Low Input was used for preparation.

V lost 5 bases to trimming and J lost 6 bases, with 11 bases between them. The CDR3 covers 12 residues. Per germline, CDR1 SGHVS and CDR2 FNYEAQ. General study points: In FACS-sorted repertoires, abundant clonotypes from the bulk population could appear as contaminants. A small proportion of clonotypes was detected in both the CD4 and CD8 compartments.

They built TCR cDNA with 5'RACE template switching, a step that put in a universal primer site and UMIs. MiXCR was run by TCRdb on the 5' RACE reads, yielding one entry per CDR3 protein. Of about 74,000 distinct CDR3 sequences listed, more than 5.5% are singletons. This chain joins TRBV7-6 and TRBJ2-7, with D perhaps assigned TRBD1 or TRBD2 (5 bases each). The source is a man younger than 35 who received the YFV17D yellow fever vaccine. The material was CD8+ T cells sorted from PBMCs, obtained 4 to 6 days after the first yellow fever vaccination. CDR3 residues: CASSPQGTEQYF. The CDR3 nucleotides are TGTGCCAGCAGCCCCCAAGGGACCGAGCAGTACTTC.